This T cell receptor (beta chain) was recorded in a study of molecular identifiers for immune sequencing clone quantification. The CDR3 totals 16 residues. V shed 4 bases, J shed 7 bases, and the junction held 8 bases outside the gene matches. CDR1 and CDR2 from the germline V gene are SGDLS and YYNGEE. TCRdb re-called the PCR reads through MiXCR, storing one row per CDR3 protein. The sample lists tens of thousands of distinct CDR3 sequences; around 17% were seen once. The receptor was derived from a human donor in good health. Some libraries in this study had Jurkat cell RNA spiked in. The chain has TRBV9 and TRBJ2-2, with 12 bases lining up with TRBD1. The sequencing input was naive CD8+ T cells from blood, with Jurkat cell RNA spiked in. As for subset: FACS-sorted CD8+CD4-CCR7+CD45RA+ naive T cells. The CDR3 region is CASSYAGTGGYGELFF. DNA of the CDR3: TGTGCCAGCAGCTACGCCGGGACAGGGGGCTACGGGGAGCTGTTTTTT.